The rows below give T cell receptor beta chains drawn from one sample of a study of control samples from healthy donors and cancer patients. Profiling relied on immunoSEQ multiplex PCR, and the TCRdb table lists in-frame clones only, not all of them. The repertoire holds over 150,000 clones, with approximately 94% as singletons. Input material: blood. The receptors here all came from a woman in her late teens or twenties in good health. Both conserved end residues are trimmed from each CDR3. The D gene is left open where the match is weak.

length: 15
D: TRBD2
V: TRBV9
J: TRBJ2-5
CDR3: ASSVGSGGVWQETQY

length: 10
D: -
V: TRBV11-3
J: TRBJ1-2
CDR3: ASSLGYSDYT

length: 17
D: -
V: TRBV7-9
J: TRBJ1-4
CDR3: ASSPSGGGESGIGGKLF

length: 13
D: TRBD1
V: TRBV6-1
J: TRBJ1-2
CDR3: ASSWPGQGLYGYT

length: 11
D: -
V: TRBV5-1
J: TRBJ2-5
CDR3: ASSLEGVGTQY

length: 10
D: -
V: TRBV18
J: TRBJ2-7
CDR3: ASSPRQETQY

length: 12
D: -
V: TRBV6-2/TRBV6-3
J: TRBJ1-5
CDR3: ASSYRVSNQPQH

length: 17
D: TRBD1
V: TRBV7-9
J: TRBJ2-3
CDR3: ASSSRRDRVQIPPDTQY

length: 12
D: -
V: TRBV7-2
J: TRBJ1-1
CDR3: ASSLQGRFTEAF

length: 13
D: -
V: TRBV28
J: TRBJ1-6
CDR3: ASSSSDIPNSPLH

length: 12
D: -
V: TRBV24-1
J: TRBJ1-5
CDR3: ATSDSRGYQPQH

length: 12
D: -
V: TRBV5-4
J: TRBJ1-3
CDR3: ASSLASGGNTIY

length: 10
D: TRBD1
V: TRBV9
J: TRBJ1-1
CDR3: ASSGQGTEAF

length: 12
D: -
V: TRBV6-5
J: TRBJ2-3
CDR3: ASSWTESTDTQY

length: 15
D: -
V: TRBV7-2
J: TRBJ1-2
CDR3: ASSTLLGALGVYGYT

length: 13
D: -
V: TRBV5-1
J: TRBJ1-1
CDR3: ASSLDVGKNTEAF

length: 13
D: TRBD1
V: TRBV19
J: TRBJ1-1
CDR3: ASSNGDRPNTEAF

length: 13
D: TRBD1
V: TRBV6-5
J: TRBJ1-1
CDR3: ASGTAGQPNTEAF

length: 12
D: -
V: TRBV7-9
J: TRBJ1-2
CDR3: ASSFGGTNYGYT

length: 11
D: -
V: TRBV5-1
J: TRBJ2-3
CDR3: ASSWDATDTQY

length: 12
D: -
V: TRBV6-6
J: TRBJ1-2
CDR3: ASTPTGGTYGYT

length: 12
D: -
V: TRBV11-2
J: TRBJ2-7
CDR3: ASSFLGPGFEQY

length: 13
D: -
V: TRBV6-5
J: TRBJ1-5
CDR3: ASSLGLFGGQPQH

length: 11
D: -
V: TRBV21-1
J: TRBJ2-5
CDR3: ASSEKFGETQY

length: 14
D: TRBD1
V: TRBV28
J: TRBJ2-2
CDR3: ASSLQGQGDTGELF